The T cell receptor (beta chain) under discussion was sequenced for a study of T-cell reconstitution after alpha-beta-depleted transplantation in children. Unique molecular identifiers were incorporated into the prepared TCRbeta library. MiXCR, run by TCRdb on the PCR reads, gives a single entry per CDR3 protein. The data contain about 110,000 distinct CDR3 sequences, 9% to 12% of them singletons. Study findings and constraints: Surviving recipient T cells and thymic progenitors accounted for the high day-60 TCRbeta diversity observed in some patients. T-cell numbers and diversity one year post-transplant derived largely from freshly generated T cells.

This clonotype has more than one count but fewer than ten. Its antigen is currently unknown. The germline gives CDR1 DFQATT, CDR2 SNEGSKA (reference sequence). V was clipped by 5 bases and J by 1 base; unmatched bases: 4. CDR3 size: 13 residues. The source material was PBMCs, sampled before TCRalphabeta/CD19-depleted stem cell transplant. This sequence was found in a boy aged 2 to 9 with acute lymphoblastic leukemia, due to receive a stem cell transplant. This rearrangement joins TRBV20-1 to TRBJ1-2; 7 bases are a match to TRBD1. CDR3 sequence: CSAEDRVNYGYTF. CDR3 nucleotide sequence: TGCAGTGCTGAAGACAGGGTTAACTATGGCTACACCTTC.